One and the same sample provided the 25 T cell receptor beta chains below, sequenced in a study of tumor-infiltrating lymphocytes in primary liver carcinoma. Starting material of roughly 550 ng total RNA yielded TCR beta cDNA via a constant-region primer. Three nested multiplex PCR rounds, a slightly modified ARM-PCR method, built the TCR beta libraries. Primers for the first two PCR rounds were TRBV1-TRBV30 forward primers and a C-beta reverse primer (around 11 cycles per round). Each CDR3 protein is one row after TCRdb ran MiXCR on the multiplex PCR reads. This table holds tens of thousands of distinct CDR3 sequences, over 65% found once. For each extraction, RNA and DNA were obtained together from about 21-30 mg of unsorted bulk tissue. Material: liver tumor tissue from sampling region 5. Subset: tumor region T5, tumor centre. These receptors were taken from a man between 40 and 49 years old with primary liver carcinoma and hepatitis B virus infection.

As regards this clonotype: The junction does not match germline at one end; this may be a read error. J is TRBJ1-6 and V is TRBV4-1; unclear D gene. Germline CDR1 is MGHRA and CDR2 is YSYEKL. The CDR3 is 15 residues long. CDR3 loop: CASSPERDSNSPFHF. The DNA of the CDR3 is TGCGCCAGCAGCCCCGAGAGAGATTCCAATTCACCCTTCCACTTT.

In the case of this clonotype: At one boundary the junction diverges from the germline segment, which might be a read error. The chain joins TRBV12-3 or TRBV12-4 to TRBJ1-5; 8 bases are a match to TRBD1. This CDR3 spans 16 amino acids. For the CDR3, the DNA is TGTGCCAGCAGTATAGCTCCGGGACAGGGCAATCAGCCCCAGCATTTT. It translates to CASSIAPGQGNQPQHF.

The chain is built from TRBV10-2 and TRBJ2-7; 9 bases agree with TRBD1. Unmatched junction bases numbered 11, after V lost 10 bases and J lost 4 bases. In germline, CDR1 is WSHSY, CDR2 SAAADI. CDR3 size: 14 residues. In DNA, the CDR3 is TGCGCCAATACCGAGACAGGGGGAGGATACGAGCAGTACTTC. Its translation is CANTETGGGYEQYF.

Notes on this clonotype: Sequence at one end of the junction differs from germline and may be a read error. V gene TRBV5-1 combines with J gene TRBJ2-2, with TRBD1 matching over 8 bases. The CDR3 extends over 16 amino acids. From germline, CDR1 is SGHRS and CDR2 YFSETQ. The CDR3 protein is CASSLADRALDGELFF. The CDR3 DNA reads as TGTGCCAGCAGCTTGGCGGACAGGGCCCTTGACGGGGAGCTGTTTTTT. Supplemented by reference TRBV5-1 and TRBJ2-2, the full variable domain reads KAGVTQTPRYLIKTRGQQVTLSCSPISGHRSVSWYQQTPGQGLQFLFEYFSETQRNKGNFPGRFSGRQFSNSRSEMNVSTLELGDSALYLCASSLADRALDGELFFGEGSRLTVL.

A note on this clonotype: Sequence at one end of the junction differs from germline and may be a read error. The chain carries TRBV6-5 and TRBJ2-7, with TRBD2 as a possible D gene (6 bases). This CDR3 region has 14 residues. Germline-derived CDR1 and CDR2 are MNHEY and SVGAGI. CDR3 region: CASSATGLSYKQYF. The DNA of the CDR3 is TGTGCCAGCTCCGCAACGGGACTCTCCTACAAGCAGTACTTC.

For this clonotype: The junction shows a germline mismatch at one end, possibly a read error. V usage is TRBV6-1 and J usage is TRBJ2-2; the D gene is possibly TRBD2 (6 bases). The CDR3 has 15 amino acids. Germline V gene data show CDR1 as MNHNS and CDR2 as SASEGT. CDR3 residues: CTSSGGWWFAWELFF. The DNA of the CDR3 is TGTACCAGCAGTGGAGGGTGGTGGTTCGCCTGGGAGCTGTTTTTT.

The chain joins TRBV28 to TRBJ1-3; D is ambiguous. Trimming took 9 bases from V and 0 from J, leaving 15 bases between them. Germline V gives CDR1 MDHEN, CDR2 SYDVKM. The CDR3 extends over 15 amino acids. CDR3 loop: CARPTGAYSGNTIYF. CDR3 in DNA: TGTGCCAGACCAACGGGAGCTTACTCTGGAAACACCATATATTTT.

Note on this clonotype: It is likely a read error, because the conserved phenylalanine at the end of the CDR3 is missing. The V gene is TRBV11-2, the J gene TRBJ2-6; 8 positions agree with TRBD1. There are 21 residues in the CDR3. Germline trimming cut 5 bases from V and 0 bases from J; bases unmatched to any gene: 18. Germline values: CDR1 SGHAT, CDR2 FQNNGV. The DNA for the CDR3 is TGTGCCAGCAGCAAGGGGGGAGACAGGGGCATCTCCCTCTCTGGGGCCAACGTCCTGACTATC. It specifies CASSKGGDRGISLSGANVLTI.

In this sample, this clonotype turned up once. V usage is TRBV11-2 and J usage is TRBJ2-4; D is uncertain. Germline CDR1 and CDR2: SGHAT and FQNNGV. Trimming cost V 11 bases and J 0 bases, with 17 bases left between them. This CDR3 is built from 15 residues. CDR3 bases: TGTGCCTGCACCTCTTCGGCGATAGCCAAAAACATTCAGTACTTC. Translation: CACTSSAIAKNIQYF.

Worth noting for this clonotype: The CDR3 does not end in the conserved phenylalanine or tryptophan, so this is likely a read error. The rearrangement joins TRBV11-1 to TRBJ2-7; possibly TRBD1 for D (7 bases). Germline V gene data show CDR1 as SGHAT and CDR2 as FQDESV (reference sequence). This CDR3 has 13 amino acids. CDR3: CTSRGKRSYEQYY. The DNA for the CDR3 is TGTACTAGCAGGGGGAAGCGATCCTACGAGCAGTACTAC.

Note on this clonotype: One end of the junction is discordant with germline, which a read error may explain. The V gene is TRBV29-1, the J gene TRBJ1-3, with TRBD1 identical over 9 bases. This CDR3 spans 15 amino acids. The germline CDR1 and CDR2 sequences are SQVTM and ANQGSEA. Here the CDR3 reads CIVVGYRGRGNTIYF. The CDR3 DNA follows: TGCATCGTTGTGGGGTACAGGGGGCGAGGAAACACCATATATTTC.

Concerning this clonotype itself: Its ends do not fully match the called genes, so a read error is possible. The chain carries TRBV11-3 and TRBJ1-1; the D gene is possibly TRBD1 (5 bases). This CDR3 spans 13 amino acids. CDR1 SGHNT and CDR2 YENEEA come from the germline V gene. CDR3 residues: CTSITGLNTETFF. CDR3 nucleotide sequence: TGTACCAGCATCACAGGTTTGAACACTGAAACTTTCTTT.

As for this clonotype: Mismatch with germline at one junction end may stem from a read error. This CDR3 reads CASNLGSGQETQYF. The CDR3 DNA reads TGTGCCAGTAACTTGGGTAGCGGCCAAGAAACCCAGTACTTC. The rearrangement joins TRBV7-8 to TRBJ2-5; D is possibly TRBD2 (6 bases). This CDR3 contains 14 residues. Germline-derived CDR1 and CDR2 are SGHVS and FQNEAQ.

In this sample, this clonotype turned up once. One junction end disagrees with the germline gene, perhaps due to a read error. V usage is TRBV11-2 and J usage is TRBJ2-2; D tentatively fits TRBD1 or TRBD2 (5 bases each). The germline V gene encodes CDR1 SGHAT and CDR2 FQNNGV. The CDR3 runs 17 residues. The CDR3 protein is CASRLDHRGRDAGELLF. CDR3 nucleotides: TGTGCCAGCAGATTAGATCATCGGGGTAGGGACGCCGGGGAGCTGTTGTTT.

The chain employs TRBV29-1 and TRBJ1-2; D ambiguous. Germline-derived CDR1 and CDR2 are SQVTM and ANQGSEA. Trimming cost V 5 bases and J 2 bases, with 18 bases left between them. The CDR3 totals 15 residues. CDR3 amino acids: CSVTSAGKRNYGYTF. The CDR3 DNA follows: TGCAGCGTTACGAGTGCGGGCAAGAGGAACTATGGCTACACCTTC.

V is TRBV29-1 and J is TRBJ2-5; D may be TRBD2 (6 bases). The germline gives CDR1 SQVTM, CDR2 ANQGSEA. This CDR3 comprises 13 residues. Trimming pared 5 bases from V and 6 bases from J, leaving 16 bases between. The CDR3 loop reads CSVKSKGRQTQYF. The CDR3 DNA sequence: TGCAGCGTTAAATCAAAAGGGAGGCAGACCCAGTACTTC.

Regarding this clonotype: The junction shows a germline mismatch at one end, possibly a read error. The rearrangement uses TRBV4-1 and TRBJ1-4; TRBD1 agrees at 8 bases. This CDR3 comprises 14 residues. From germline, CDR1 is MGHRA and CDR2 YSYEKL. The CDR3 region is CASSQLGTGEKLFF. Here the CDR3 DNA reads TGTGCCAGCAGCCAACTAGGGACAGGCGAAAAACTGTTTTTT.

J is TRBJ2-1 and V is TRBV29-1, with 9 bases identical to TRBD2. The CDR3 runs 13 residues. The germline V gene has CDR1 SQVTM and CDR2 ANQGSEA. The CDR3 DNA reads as TGCAACGGGGGAACTAGCGGGCTCAATGAGCAGTTCTTC. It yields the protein CNGGTSGLNEQFF.

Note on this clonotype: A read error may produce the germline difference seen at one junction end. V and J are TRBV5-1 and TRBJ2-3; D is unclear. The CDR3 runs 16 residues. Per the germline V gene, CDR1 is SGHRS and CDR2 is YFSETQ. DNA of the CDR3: TGCGCCAGCAGCTTGAACGGTCGCACTAACACAGATACACAGTATTTT. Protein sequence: CASSLNGRTNTDTQYF.

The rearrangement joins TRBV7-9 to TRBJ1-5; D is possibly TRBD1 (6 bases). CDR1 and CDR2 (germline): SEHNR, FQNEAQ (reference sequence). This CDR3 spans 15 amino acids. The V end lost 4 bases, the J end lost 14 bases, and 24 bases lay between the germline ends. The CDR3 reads CASSSSGVSNQPEHF. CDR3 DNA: TGTGCCAGCAGCTCCTCAGGGGTTAGCAATCAACCCGAGCATTTT.

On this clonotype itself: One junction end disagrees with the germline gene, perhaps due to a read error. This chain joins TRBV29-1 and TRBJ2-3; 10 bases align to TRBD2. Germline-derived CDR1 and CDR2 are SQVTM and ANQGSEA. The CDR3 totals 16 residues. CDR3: CSVRGPAGGRADTQCF. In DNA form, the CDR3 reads TGCAGCGTCCGGGGACCAGCGGGAGGGAGAGCAGATACGCAGTGTTTT.

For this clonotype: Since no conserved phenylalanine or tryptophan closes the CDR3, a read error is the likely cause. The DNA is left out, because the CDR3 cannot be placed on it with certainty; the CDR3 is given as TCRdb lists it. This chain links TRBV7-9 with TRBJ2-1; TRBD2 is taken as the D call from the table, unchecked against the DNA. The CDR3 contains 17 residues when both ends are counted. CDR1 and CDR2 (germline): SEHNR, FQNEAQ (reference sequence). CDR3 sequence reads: CASSSSLAGSSYNEEFL.

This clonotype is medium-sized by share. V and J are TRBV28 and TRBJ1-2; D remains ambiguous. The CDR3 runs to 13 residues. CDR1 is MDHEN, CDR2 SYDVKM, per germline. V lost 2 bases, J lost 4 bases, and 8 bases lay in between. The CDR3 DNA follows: TGTGCCAGCAGTTTAATGGTCAGCTATGGCTACACCTTC. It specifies CASSLMVSYGYTF.

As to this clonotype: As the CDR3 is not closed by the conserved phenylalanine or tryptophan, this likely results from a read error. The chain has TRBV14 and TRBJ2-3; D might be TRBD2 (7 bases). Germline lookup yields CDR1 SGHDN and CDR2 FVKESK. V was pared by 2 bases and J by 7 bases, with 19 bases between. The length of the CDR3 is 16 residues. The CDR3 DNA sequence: TGTGCCAGCAGCCAACGACATGGGGGAGGGACATATACGCAGTATTTG. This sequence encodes CASSQRHGGGTYTQYL.

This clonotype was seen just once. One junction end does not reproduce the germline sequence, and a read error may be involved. CDR3 loop: CASSSLPLSGGTDTQHF. The CDR3 bases are TGCGCCAGCAGTTCACTCCCCCTAAGCGGGGGTACAGATACGCAGCATTTT. V gene TRBV6-5 combines with J gene TRBJ2-3, with D tentatively TRBD1 (5 bases). The J call may be faulty, since TRBJ1-5 better matches the DNA end. Germline CDR1 is MNHEY and CDR2 is SVGAGI. CDR3 length: 17 amino acids.